This T cell receptor (beta chain) stems from a study of blood T cell repertoires in COVID-19. Background on the study: Donors in the United States, Italy and Spain gave samples during acute or convalescent COVID-19. In each case, the material was cDNA or gDNA derived from T cells, B-cell-depleted T cells, or PBMCs.

The germline V gene encodes CDR1 SGHRS and CDR2 YFSETQ. V was trimmed by 2 bases and J by 0 bases, leaving 6 bases between them. This CDR3 has 15 amino acids. Per the original methods: It was from reference gene primer amplification that nucleated cell counts were estimated. TCRdb's table, derived via immunoSEQ multiplex PCR, lists solely in-frame clones and lacks some. From that table come the V and J calls and clone size; the DNA was used to work out D and trimming. The table shows around 140,000 clones, with 86% occurring only once. The chain combines TRBV5-1 with TRBJ1-6; D is undetermined. Sequencing was carried out using peripheral blood. The clonotype comes from a woman aged 60 to 75 with acute or convalescent COVID-19. CDR3: CASSLANSYNSPLHF. CDR3 bases: TGCGCCAGCAGCTTAGCGAACTCCTATAATTCACCCCTCCACTTT. The whole variable domain, filled in from reference TRBV5-1 and TRBJ1-6, reads KAGVTQTPRYLIKTRGQQVTLSCSPISGHRSVSWYQQTPGQGLQFLFEYFSETQRNKGNFPGRFSGRQFSNSRSEMNVSTLELGDSALYLCASSLANSYNSPLHFGNGTRLTVT.